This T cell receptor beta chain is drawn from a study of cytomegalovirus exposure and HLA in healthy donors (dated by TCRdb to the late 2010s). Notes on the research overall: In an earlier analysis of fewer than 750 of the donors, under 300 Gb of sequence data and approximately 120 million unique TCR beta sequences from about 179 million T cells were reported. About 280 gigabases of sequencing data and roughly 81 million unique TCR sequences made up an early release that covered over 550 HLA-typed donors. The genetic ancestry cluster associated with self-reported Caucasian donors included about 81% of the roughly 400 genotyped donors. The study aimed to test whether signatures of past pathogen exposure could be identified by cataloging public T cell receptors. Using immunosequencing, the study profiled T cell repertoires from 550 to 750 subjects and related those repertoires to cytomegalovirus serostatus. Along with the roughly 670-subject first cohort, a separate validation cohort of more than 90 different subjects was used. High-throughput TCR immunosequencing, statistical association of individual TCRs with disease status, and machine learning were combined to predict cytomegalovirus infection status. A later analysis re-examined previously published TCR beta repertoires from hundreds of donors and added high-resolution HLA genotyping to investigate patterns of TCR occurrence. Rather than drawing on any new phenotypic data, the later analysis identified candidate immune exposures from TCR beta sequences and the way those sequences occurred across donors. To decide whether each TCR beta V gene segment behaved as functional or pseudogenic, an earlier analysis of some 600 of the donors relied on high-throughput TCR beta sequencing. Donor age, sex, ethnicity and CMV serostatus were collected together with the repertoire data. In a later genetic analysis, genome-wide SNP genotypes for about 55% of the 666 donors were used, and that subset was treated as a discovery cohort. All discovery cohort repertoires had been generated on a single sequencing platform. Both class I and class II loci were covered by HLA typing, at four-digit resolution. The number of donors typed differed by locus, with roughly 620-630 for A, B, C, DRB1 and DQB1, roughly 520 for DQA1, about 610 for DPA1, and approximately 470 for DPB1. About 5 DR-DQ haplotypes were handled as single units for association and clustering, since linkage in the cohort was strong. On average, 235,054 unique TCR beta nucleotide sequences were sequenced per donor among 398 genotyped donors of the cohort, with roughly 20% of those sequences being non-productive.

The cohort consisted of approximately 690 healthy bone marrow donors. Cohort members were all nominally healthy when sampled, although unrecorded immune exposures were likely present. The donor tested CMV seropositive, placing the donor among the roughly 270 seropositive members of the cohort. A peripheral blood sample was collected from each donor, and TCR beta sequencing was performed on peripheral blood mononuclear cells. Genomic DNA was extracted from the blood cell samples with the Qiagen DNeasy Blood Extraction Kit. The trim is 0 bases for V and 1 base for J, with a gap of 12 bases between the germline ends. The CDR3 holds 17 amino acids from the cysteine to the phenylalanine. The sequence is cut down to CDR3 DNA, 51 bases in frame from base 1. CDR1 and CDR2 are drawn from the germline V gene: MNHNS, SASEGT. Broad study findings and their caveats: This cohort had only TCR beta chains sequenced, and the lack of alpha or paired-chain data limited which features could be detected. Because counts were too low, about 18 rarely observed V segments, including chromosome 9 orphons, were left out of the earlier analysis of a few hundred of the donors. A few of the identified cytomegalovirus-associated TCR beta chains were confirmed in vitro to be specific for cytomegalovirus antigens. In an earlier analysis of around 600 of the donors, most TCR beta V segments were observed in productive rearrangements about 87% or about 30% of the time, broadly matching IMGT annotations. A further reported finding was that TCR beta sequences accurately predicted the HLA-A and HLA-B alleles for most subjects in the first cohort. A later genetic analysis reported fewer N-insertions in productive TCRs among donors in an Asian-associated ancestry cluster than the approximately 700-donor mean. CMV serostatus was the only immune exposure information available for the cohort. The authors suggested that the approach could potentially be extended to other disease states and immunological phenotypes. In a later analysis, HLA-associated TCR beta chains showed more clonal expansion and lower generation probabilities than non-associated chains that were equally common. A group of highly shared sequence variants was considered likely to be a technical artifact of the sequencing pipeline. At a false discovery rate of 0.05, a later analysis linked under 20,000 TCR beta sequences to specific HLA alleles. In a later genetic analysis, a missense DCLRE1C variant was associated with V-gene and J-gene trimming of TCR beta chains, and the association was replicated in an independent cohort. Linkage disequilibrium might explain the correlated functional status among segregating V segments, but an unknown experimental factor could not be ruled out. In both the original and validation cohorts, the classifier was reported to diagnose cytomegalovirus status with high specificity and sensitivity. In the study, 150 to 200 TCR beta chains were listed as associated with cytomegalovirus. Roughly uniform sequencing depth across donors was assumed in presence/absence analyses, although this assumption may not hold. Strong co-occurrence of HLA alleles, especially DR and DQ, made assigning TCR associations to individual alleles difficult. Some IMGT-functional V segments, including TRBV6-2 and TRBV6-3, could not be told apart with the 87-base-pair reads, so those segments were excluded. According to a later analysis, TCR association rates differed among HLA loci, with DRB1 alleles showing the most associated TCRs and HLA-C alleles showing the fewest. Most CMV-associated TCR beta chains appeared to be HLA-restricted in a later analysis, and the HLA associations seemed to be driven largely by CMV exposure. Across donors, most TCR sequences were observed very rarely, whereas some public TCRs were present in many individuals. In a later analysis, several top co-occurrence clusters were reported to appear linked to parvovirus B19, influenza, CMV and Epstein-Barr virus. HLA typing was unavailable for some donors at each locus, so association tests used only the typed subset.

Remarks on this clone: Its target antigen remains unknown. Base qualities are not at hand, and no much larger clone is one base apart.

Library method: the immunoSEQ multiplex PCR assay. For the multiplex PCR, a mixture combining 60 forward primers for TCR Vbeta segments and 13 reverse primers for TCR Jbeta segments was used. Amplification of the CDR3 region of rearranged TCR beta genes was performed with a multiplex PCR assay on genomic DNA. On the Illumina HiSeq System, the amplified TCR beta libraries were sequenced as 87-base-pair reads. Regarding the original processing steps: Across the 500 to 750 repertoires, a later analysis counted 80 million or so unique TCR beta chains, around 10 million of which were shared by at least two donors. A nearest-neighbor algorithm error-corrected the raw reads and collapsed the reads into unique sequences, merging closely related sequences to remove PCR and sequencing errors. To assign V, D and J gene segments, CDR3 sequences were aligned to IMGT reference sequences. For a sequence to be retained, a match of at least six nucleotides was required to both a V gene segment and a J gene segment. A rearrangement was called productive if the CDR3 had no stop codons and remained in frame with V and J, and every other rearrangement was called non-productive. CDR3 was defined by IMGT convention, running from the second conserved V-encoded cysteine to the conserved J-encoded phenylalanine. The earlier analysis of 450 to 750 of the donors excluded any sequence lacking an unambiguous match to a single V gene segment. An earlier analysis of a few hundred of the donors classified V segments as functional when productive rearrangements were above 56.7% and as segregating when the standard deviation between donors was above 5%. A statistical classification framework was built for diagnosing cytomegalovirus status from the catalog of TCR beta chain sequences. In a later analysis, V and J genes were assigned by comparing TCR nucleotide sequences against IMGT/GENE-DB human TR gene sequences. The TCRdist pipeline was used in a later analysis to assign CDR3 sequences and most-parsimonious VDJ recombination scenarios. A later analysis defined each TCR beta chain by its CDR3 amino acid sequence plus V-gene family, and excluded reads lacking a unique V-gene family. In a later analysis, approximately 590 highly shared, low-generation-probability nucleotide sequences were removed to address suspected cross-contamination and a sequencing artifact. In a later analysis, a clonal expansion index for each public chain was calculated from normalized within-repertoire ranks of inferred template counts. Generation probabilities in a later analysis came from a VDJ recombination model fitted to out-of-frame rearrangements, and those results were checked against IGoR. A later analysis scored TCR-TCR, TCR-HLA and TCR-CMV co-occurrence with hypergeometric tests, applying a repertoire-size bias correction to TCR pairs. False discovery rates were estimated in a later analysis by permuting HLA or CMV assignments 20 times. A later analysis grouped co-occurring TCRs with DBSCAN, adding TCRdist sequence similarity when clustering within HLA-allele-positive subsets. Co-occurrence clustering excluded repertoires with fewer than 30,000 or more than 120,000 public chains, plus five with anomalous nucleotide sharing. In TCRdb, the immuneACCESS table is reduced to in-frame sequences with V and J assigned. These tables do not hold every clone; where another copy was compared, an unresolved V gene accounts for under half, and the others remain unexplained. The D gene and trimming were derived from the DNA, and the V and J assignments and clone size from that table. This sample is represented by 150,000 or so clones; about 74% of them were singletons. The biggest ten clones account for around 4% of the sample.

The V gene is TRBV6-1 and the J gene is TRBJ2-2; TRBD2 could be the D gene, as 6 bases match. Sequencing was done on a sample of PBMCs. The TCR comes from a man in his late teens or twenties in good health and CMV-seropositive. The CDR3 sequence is CASSEAGSGQNTGELFF. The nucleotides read TGTGCCAGCAGTGAAGCGGGGAGCGGGCAGAACACCGGGGAGCTGTTTTTT.